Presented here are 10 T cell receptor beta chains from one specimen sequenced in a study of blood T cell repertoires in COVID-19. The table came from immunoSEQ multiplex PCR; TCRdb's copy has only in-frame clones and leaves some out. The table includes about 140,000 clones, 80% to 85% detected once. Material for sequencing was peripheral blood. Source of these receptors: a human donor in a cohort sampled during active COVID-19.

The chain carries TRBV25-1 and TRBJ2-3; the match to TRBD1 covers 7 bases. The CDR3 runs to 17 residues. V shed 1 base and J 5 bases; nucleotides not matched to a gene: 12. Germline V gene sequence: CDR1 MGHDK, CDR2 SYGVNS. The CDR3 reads CASSEFLGTGVRDTQYF. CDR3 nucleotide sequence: TGTGCCAGCAGTGAATTTTTAGGAACAGGGGTTCGAGATACGCAGTATTTT.

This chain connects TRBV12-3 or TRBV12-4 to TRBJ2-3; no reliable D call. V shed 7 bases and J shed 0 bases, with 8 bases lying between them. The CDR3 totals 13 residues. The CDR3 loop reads CASKVGSTDTQYF. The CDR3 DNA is TGTGCCAGCAAAGTCGGGAGCACAGATACGCAGTATTTT.

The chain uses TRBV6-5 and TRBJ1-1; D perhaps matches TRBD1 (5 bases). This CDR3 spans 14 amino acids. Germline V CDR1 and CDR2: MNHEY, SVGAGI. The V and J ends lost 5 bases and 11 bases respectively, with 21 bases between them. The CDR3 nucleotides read TGTGCCAGCAGTACTCTCGGGGGGAATAGCTGGGCTTTCTTT. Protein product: CASSTLGGNSWAFF.

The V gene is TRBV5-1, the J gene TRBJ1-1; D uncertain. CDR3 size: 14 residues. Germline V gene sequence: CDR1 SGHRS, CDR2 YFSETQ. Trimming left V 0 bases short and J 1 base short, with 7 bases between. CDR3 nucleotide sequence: TGCGCCAGCAGCTTGGCCCGGGAGAACACTGAAGCTTTCTTT. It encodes CASSLARENTEAFF.

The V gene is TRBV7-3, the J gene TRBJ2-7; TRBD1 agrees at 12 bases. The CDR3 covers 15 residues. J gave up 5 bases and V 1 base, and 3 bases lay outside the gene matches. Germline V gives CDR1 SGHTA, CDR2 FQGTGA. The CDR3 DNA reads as TGTGCCAGCAGCTTAAAGGGGACAGGGGGCCACGAGCAGTACTTC. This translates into CASSLKGTGGHEQYF.

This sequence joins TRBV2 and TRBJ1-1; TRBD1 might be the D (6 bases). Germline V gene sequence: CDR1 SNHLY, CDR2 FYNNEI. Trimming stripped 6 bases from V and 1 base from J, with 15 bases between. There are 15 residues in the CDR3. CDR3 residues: CASRGARGKNTEAFF. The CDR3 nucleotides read TGTGCCAGCAGAGGGGCGAGGGGGAAGAACACTGAAGCTTTCTTT.

The CDR3: CASSLDRGSNQPQHF. The CDR3 nucleotides read TGCGCCAGCAGCTTGGATCGGGGATCCAATCAGCCCCAGCATTTT. This chain uses TRBV5-1 with TRBJ1-5; D is unclear. The CDR3 is made up of 15 amino acids. Trimming took 0 bases from V and 3 from J, leaving 10 bases between them. The germline V gene has CDR1 SGHRS and CDR2 YFSETQ.

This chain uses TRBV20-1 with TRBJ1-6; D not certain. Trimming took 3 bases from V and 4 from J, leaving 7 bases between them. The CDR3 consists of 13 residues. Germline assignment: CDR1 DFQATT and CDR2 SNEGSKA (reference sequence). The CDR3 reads CSASSGYNSPLHF. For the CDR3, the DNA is TGCAGTGCTAGTAGCGGGTATAATTCACCCCTCCACTTT.

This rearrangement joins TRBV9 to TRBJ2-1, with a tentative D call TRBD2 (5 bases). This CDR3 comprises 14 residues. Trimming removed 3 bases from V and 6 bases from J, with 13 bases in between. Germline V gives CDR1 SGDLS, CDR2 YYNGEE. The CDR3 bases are TGTGCCAGCAGCGCAGCAGTGGCGGGCAATGAGCAGTTCTTC. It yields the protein CASSAAVAGNEQFF.

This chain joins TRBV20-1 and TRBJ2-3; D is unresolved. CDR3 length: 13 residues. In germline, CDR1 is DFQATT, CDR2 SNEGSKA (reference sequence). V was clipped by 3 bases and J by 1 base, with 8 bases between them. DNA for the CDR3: TGCAGTGCTAGTCTCCCAGGCACAGATACGCAGTATTTT. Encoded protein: CSASLPGTDTQYF.